Each of the 22 T cell receptor beta chains below was sequenced from the same sample in a study of T cells after yellow fever vaccination. TCRdb passed the 5' RACE reads through MiXCR, listing each CDR3 protein once. The sample lists 300,000 to 400,000 distinct CDR3 sequences, 9.5% to 15% seen once, with 2.5% to 3.5% in the top ten. Sequencing was performed on CD4+ T cells sorted from PBMCs, taken 15 days after the yellow fever booster vaccination. The receptors stem from a man younger than 35 who received the YFV17D yellow fever vaccine.

The rearrangement joins TRBV7-9 to TRBJ2-5, with D unclear. Germline CDR1 and CDR2: SEHNR and FQNEAQ (reference sequence). Trimming removed 5 bases at V and 1 base at J, with 11 bases between. The CDR3 consists of 14 residues. The CDR3 DNA is TGTGCCAGCAGCGCCAGGCGGCTCCAAGAGACCCAGTACTTC. This codes for CASSARRLQETQYF.

This clonotype occurred a few times. The chain uses TRBV5-1 and TRBJ1-2; 8 bases line up with TRBD1. V lost 3 bases to trimming and J lost 6 bases; unmatched junction nucleotides: 4. The CDR3 contains 13 residues. Germline CDR1 and CDR2: SGHRS and YFSETQ. CDR3 DNA sequence: TGCGCCAGCAGCTCGTTGGACAGGGATGGCTACACCTTC. This codes for CASSSLDRDGYTF.

This clonotype was seen ten or more times. The chain links TRBV5-4 to TRBJ2-3; D unresolved. V lost 0 bases and J 5 bases, leaving 7 bases between the germline ends. The CDR3 is 13 residues long. Germline CDR1 SGHNT, CDR2 YYREEE (reference sequence). The CDR3 DNA reads as TGTGCCAGCAGCTTGGTTCCCGGAGATACGCAGTATTTT. Translated: CASSLVPGDTQYF.

The chain employs TRBV4-1 and TRBJ1-4, with D uncertain. In germline, CDR1 is MGHRA, CDR2 YSYEKL. CDR3 size: 14 residues. V was trimmed by 3 bases and J by 4 bases, leaving 9 bases between them. The CDR3 DNA sequence: TGCGCCAGCAGCCATTACACTAGTAATGAAAAACTGTTTTTT. As protein: CASSHYTSNEKLFF.

Only a few counts were recorded for this clonotype. The chain carries TRBV6-2 or TRBV6-3 and TRBJ2-3; D ambiguous. In germline, CDR1 is MNHEY, CDR2 SVGEGT. This CDR3 spans 13 amino acids. With 4 bases removed from V and 6 bases from J, the gap between germline ends came to 11 bases. The CDR3 is CASSWTVGDTQYF. CDR3 coding DNA: TGTGCCAGCAGTTGGACGGTGGGGGATACGCAGTATTTT.

This clonotype was seen a few times. This sequence joins TRBV10-3 and TRBJ2-5; D may be TRBD1 (5 bases). The V gene lost 4 bases and the J gene lost 4 bases, with 13 bases spanning the gap. From germline, CDR1 is ENHRY and CDR2 SYGVKD. The CDR3 runs to 14 residues. The DNA of the CDR3 is TGTGCCATCAGTGGGACGGCCCAGGGAGAGACCCAGTACTTC. This gives the protein CAISGTAQGETQYF.

The chain uses TRBV12-3 or TRBV12-4 and TRBJ1-2; D possibly corresponds to TRBD1 (5 bases). The CDR3 runs to 12 residues. Trimming stripped 5 bases from V and 8 bases from J, with 12 bases between. The CDR3, as DNA: TGTGCCAGCAGTCGGGACGCCACGGGCTACACCTTC. Its protein is CASSRDATGYTF.

This clonotype was counted ten times or more. The chain combines TRBV5-1 with TRBJ2-7, with D perhaps TRBD1 (5 bases). Germline V gene data show CDR1 as SGHRS and CDR2 as YFSETQ. Trimming stripped 4 bases from V and 3 bases from J, with 8 bases between. The CDR3 extends over 12 amino acids. The CDR3 sequence: CASSPDNYEQYF. CDR3 in DNA: TGCGCCAGCAGCCCGGACAACTACGAGCAGTACTTC.

This clonotype occurred once. The J gene is TRBJ2-3, the V gene TRBV7-2; 11 bases fit TRBD2. The CDR3 loop spans 17 amino acids. Germline V gene sequence: CDR1 SGHTA, CDR2 FQGNSA. The J segment lost 5 bases and the V segment lost 0 bases, leaving 7 bases of the junction unmatched. CDR3 nucleotide sequence: TGTGCCAGCAGCTTAGCGCTTAGCGGGGGGGCAAGAGATACGCAGTATTTT. This codes for CASSLALSGGARDTQYF.

V and J are TRBV20-1 and TRBJ2-2; D unresolved. Per germline, CDR1 DFQATT and CDR2 SNEGSKA (reference sequence). V was clipped by 1 base and J by 1 base, with 4 bases between them. The length of the CDR3 is 13 residues. The CDR3 DNA reads TGCAGTGCTAGAGCACGGAACACCGGGGAGCTGTTTTTT. This encodes CSARARNTGELFF.

V usage is TRBV7-9 and J usage is TRBJ2-3, with D tentatively TRBD1 (6 bases). Germline CDR1 is SEHNR and CDR2 is FQNEAQ (reference sequence). V was trimmed by 5 bases and J by 13 bases, leaving 16 bases between them. The CDR3 length is 12 residues. The CDR3: CASSPPGTTEYF. Written as DNA, the CDR3 is TGTGCCAGCAGCCCTCCCGGGACAACCGAGTATTTT. The whole variable domain, remainder taken from reference TRBV7-9 and TRBJ2-3, is DTGVSQNPRHKITKRGQNVTFRCDPISEHNRLYWYRQTLGQGPEFLTYFQNEAQLEKSRLLSDRFSAERPKGSFSTLEIQRTEQGDSAMYLCASSPPGTTEYFGPGTRLTVL.

This clonotype was seen only a few times. This chain connects TRBV12-3 or TRBV12-4 to TRBJ2-3; D not resolved. The CDR3 is 15 amino acids. The V and J ends lost 6 bases and 2 bases respectively, with 15 bases between them. The CDR3 here is CASRPYRSTTDTQYF. The CDR3 DNA reads as TGTGCCAGCAGACCCTACCGATCCACCACAGATACGCAGTATTTT.

This clonotype was seen more than once but under ten times. The J gene is TRBJ2-3, the V gene TRBV6-5; D is unclear. Looked up from germline, CDR1 is MNHEY and CDR2 is SVGAGI. Trimming took 2 bases from V and 6 from J, leaving 9 bases between them. The CDR3 is 13 amino acids. CDR3 DNA: TGTGCCAGCAGTTACAGTGGCCCGGATACGCAGTATTTT. It codes for CASSYSGPDTQYF.

This clonotype has more than one count but fewer than ten. V gene TRBV7-2 combines with J gene TRBJ1-2; D is undetermined. Germline CDR1 reads SGHTA; CDR2 reads FQGNSA. Between the trimmed V and J ends, which lost 4 bases and 4 bases, there was a span of 19 bases. The CDR3 is 16 amino acids. This CDR3 is CASSSRPGATPYGYTF. The CDR3 nucleotides are TGTGCCAGCAGCTCGCGTCCGGGAGCAACCCCCTATGGCTACACCTTC.

The chain uses TRBV11-2 and TRBJ2-5, with 8 bases aligning to TRBD2. The germline V gene encodes CDR1 SGHAT and CDR2 FQNNGV. V shed 6 bases and J 2 bases; nucleotides not matched to a gene: 11. The CDR3 length is 16 residues. The CDR3 spells CASRSRAGGGQETQYF. The CDR3 region has the DNA TGTGCCAGCAGGTCGCGGGCGGGGGGAGGACAAGAGACCCAGTACTTC.

The chain has TRBV7-2 and TRBJ1-3, with unresolved D. Germline assignment: CDR1 SGHTA and CDR2 FQGNSA. This CDR3 comprises 14 residues. V was pared by 4 bases and J by 8 bases, with 15 bases between. This chain's CDR3 is CASSSDGSRHTIYF. DNA of the CDR3: TGTGCCAGCAGCTCGGACGGATCTAGACACACCATATATTTT.

The table lists this clonotype with a few counts. CDR3: CASSSGAGANVLTF. The CDR3 DNA sequence: TGTGCCAGCAGTTCAGGGGCTGGGGCCAACGTCCTGACTTTC. J is TRBJ2-6 and V is TRBV2, with D possibly TRBD1 on 6 matching bases. The CDR3 is made up of 14 amino acids. Per the germline V gene, CDR1 is SNHLY and CDR2 is FYNNEI. Trimming cost V 5 bases and J 2 bases, with 7 bases left between them. Full variable domain (outside the CDR3, taken from reference TRBV2 and TRBJ2-6): EPEVTQTPSHQVTQMGQEVILRCVPISNHLYFYWYRQILGQKVEFLVSFYNNEISEKSEIFDDQFSVERPDGSNFTLKIRSTKLEDSAMYFCASSSGAGANVLTFGAGSRLTVL.

This clonotype was recorded many times. This chain uses TRBV2 with TRBJ2-3; the D call may be TRBD1 or TRBD2 (5 bases each). V was shortened by 10 bases and J by 3 bases, with 8 bases between the two germline ends. The CDR3 length is 11 residues. Germline CDR1 is SNHLY and CDR2 is FYNNEI. CDR3 protein: CANGGTDTQYF. DNA of the CDR3: TGTGCCAATGGGGGTACAGATACGCAGTATTTT. Full variable domain (missing parts from reference TRBV2 and TRBJ2-3): EPEVTQTPSHQVTQMGQEVILRCVPISNHLYFYWYRQILGQKVEFLVSFYNNEISEKSEIFDDQFSVERPDGSNFTLKIRSTKLEDSAMYFCANGGTDTQYFGPGTRLTVL.

This clonotype has just a few counts. The rearrangement uses TRBV6-1 and TRBJ2-1, with 10 positions matching TRBD2. The V segment lost 7 bases and the J segment 4 bases; nucleotides outside the gene matches: 7. The CDR3 has 15 amino acids. CDR1 and CDR2 from the germline V gene are MNHNS and SASEGT. The CDR3 is CASNRLAGEYNEQFF. DNA for the CDR3: TGTGCCAGCAACCGACTAGCGGGCGAGTACAATGAGCAGTTCTTC.

The V and J genes are TRBV2 and TRBJ2-1; 11 nucleotides line up with TRBD1. CDR3 size: 14 residues. Germline CDR1 is SNHLY and CDR2 is FYNNEI. Trimming took 6 bases from V and 7 from J; bases not matched to a gene: 5. The DNA for the CDR3 is TGTGCCAGCAGGCGGGACAGGGGGAATAATGAGCAGTTCTTC. Residues: CASRRDRGNNEQFF.

This chain connects TRBV28 to TRBJ2-7; 7 bases line up with TRBD1. The germline V gene encodes CDR1 MDHEN and CDR2 SYDVKM. CDR3 length equals 14 residues. V gave up 2 bases and J gave up 3 bases; unmatched junction bases: 4. DNA for the CDR3: TGTGCCAGCAGTTTAGCTTGGGACAGCTACGAGCAGTACGTC. Protein product: CASSLAWDSYEQYV.

This clonotype has just a few counts. J is TRBJ2-4 and V is TRBV27, with 14 bases identical to TRBD2. CDR3 length equals 15 residues. V lost 4 bases, J lost 8 bases, and 4 bases stayed unmatched. Germline V gene lookup returns CDR1 MNHEY and CDR2 SMNVEV (reference sequence). The CDR3 DNA is TGTGCCAGCAGTTCGACTAGCGGGGGGGCTTACATTCAGTACTTC. Translated: CASSSTSGGAYIQYF.